This T cell receptor beta chain originates from a study of T cells after yellow fever vaccination. Whole-study findings and limits: Clones that expanded after primary vaccination mostly reappeared after the booster (roughly 97% CD4, 80% to 90% CD8). FACS-sorted repertoires might harbor abundant contaminating clonotypes from the bulk population. A weaker secondary response peaked on day 5, the primary on day 15.

In germline, CDR1 is SEHNR, CDR2 FQNEAQ (reference sequence). Between the trimmed V and J ends, which lost 5 bases and 6 bases, there was a span of 10 bases. This CDR3 is 12 amino acids long. Production of TCR cDNA was by 5'RACE template switching, which also added a universal primer site and UMIs. Each CDR3 protein is one row after TCRdb ran MiXCR on the 5' RACE reads. The data hold 65,000 to 90,000 distinct CDR3 sequences, with roughly 7.7% observed a single time. This clonotype occurred a few times. Its antigen is currently unknown. J is TRBJ1-1 and V is TRBV7-9; perhaps TRBD1 as D (6 bases). The sequencing here drew on CD8+ T cells sorted from PBMCs, taken on the day of the yellow fever booster vaccination. The clonotype comes from a man aged 30-40 years who received the YFV17D yellow fever vaccine. The CDR3 coding sequence is TGTGCCAGCAGCCGGACAGCCCCTGAAGCTTTCTTT. It translates to CASSRTAPEAFF.